This T cell receptor (beta chain) was observed in a study of blood T cells in healthy people across ages. Study overall: Every two T cells gave about one barcoded beta molecule via template switching. Points from the study as a whole: The study regarded diversity estimates from one million T cells as underestimates.

Note on this clonotype: The antigen remains unidentified.

Primed by a sample-barcoded 5' primer and a J-beta primer mix, a second PCR proceeded for 7 to 11 cycles. Every sample gave at least 2.5 million paired-end reads containing CDR3. Each CDR3 protein is one row after TCRdb ran MiXCR on the 5' RACE reads. The table lists about 1 million distinct CDR3 sequences, more than 35% of them singletons, with over 15% in the top ten. Isolating PBMCs gave at least 6.5 million of these cells per sample. V gave up 2 bases and J gave up 7 bases, with 12 bases separating them. The V gene's germline CDR1 is MNHNS and CDR2 SASEGT. The CDR3 sequence is 14 residues long. This receptor was obtained from a woman in her sixties or seventies in good health. This chain joins TRBV6-1 and TRBJ1-5; D possibly corresponds to TRBD1 (6 bases). The sample taken for sequencing was blood. The CDR3 region is CASSERQVGQPQHF. The CDR3 coding sequence is TGTGCCAGCAGTGAAAGACAGGTAGGCCAGCCCCAGCATTTT.